This T cell receptor beta chain was recorded in a study of T cell responses to AZD1222 COVID-19 vaccine. Background on the study: Both about-4-week and about-12-week second-dose recipients were combined. Study-wide results and caveats: It should be noted that donors were predominantly white British and more often female, and clonal diversity was possibly underestimated. Repertoire sampling occurred only after the peak T cell response.

Here immunoSEQ multiplex PCR was the method, and the copy in TCRdb shows in-frame clones only, minus some. Found here are around 120,000 clones, approximately 96% of them singletons; the top ten hold 2% to 2.5%. The CDR3 has 14 amino acids. Trimming pared 0 bases from V and 8 bases from J, leaving 10 bases between. Germline CDR1 and CDR2: MGHRA and YSYEKL. Remarks on this clone: Its specificity is unknown.

The chain joins TRBV4-1 to TRBJ1-4; tentatively, D is TRBD1 (6 bases). The clonotype was recovered from an adult in good health. Specimen: peripheral blood, collected on day 0 of AZD1222 vaccination. CDR3 amino acids: CASSQEGDNEKLFF. CDR3 nucleotides: TGCGCCAGCAGCCAAGAGGGGGACAACGAAAAACTGTTTTTT.